This passage covers 18 T cell receptor beta chains from one sample sequenced in a study of T cells in Graves' hyperthyroidism and ophthalmopathy. Amplified TCR beta CDR3 regions came from RNA transcripts. Researchers ran a first-round RT-PCR on the TCR CDR3 using the HTBI primer set. TCRdb passed the multiplex PCR reads through MiXCR, listing each CDR3 protein once. Of about 350,000 distinct CDR3 sequences listed, roughly 15% were seen once; the top ten hold approximately 20%. The specimen was blood. The source of these receptors is an older woman with Graves' ophthalmopathy.

This clonotype has ten or more counts. The J gene is TRBJ1-1, the V gene TRBV30; 9 nucleotides line up with TRBD1. Looked up from germline, CDR1 is GTSNPN and CDR2 is SVGIG (reference sequence). The CDR3 is 14 amino acids. Trimming removed 0 bases from V and 11 bases from J; junction bases left unmatched: 10. The CDR3 is CAWSVGTGNFWAFF. CDR3 DNA: TGTGCCTGGAGTGTAGGGACAGGGAATTTTTGGGCTTTCTTT.

The J gene is TRBJ1-6, the V gene TRBV3-1, with D possibly being TRBD1 (6 bases). V was pared by 5 bases and J by 0 bases, with 11 bases between. The CDR3 covers 16 residues. Germline CDR1 and CDR2: LGHDT and YNNKEL (reference sequence). CDR3 protein: CASSAGQLSYNSPLHF. The CDR3 bases are TGTGCCAGCAGCGCAGGACAGCTCTCCTATAATTCACCCCTCCACTTT.

The gene calls are TRBV30 and TRBJ1-1; D perhaps matches TRBD1 (5 bases). V lost 5 bases to trimming and J lost 3 bases, with 19 bases between them. The germline V gene encodes CDR1 GTSNPN and CDR2 SVGIG (reference sequence). The CDR3 is made up of 15 amino acids. The CDR3 protein is CAWAGSGLLDTEAFF. In nucleotides, the CDR3 is TGTGCCTGGGCAGGGTCTGGGCTATTGGACACTGAAGCTTTCTTT.

This clonotype was observed at least ten times. The chain is built from TRBV28 and TRBJ2-7; the D gene is possibly TRBD1 (6 bases). Germline CDR1 reads MDHEN; CDR2 reads SYDVKM. Trimming stripped 3 bases from V and 4 bases from J, with 10 bases between. CDR3 length equals 13 residues. CDR3 loop: CASSFLDSYEQYF. The CDR3 region has the DNA TGTGCCAGCAGTTTCCTGGACAGTTACGAGCAGTACTTC.

This clonotype was recorded many times. This chain joins TRBV5-1 and TRBJ2-7; tentative D call: TRBD1 (6 bases). Deletions cut 2 bases from V and 2 bases from J, with 11 bases between. The CDR3 length is 14 residues. Germline V lookup: CDR1 SGHRS, CDR2 YFSETQ. This CDR3 is CASSFQQGAYEQYF. The CDR3 nucleotides read TGCGCCAGCAGCTTCCAACAGGGCGCCTACGAGCAGTACTTC.

The chain couples TRBV27 to TRBJ2-2; no reliable D call. CDR1 is MNHEY, CDR2 SMNVEV, per germline (reference sequence). Trimming took off 6 bases at V and 6 bases at J, with 8 bases between the two ends. The CDR3 extends over 12 amino acids. The CDR3: CASSLRSGELFF. CDR3 nucleotides: TGTGCCAGCAGCCTTAGGTCCGGGGAGCTGTTTTTT.

This clonotype was seen ten or more times. This chain joins TRBV6-1 and TRBJ1-5; D unclear. Germline loops: CDR1 MNHNS, CDR2 SASEGT. The V end lost 7 bases, the J end lost 4 bases, and 20 bases lay between the germline ends. The CDR3 is 16 residues long. CDR3 nucleotide sequence: TGTGCCAGCACCCTAACCCAGGCAAGTCGGAATCAGCCCCAGCATTTT. Amino acids: CASTLTQASRNQPQHF.

This clonotype has ten or more counts. The genes are TRBV5-1 and TRBJ2-7, with D perhaps TRBD2 (5 bases). V dropped 3 bases and J dropped 4 bases, with 11 bases sitting between them. CDR3 length equals 13 residues. The germline CDR1 and CDR2 sequences are SGHRS and YFSETQ. The CDR3 loop reads CASSSTGLYEQYF. CDR3 DNA sequence: TGCGCCAGCAGCTCAACGGGGTTGTACGAGCAGTACTTC.

The gene calls are TRBV3-1 and TRBJ2-2; 7 positions agree with TRBD1. The CDR3 runs to 16 residues. Germline CDR1 is LGHDT and CDR2 is YNNKEL (reference sequence). Trimming took 5 bases from V and 5 from J; bases not matched to a gene: 11. Here the CDR3 reads CASSSSTGTVTGELFF. CDR3 in DNA: TGTGCCAGCAGCTCCTCTACCGGGACAGTTACCGGGGAGCTGTTTTTT.

V and J are TRBV5-1 and TRBJ2-1; a possible D gene is TRBD2 (7 bases). V was pared by 0 bases and J by 16 bases, with 17 bases between. This CDR3 region has 13 residues. CDR1 is SGHRS, CDR2 YFSETQ, per germline. CDR3 bases: TGCGCCAGCAGCTTGGAGGGCGGGGGCGCGCAATTCTTC. Amino acid sequence: CASSLEGGGAQFF.

This clonotype was seen many times. The chain combines TRBV2 with TRBJ2-7; D not certain. V was cut by 0 bases and J by 4 bases, with 7 bases left in between. The length of the CDR3 is 13 residues. CDR1 and CDR2 (germline): SNHLY, FYNNEI. The CDR3 region is CASSEARQYEQYF. CDR3 DNA: TGTGCCAGCAGTGAAGCCAGACAATACGAGCAGTACTTC.

At least ten counts were recorded for this clonotype. The V call is TRBV18, the J call TRBJ2-7; 10 bases match TRBD2. The germline V gene encodes CDR1 KGHSH and CDR2 LQKENI. The J segment lost 0 bases and the V segment lost 5 bases, leaving 4 bases of the junction unmatched. The CDR3 covers 15 residues. Here the CDR3 reads CASSSGLAVSYEQYF. The CDR3 DNA sequence: TGTGCCAGCTCATCCGGACTAGCGGTCTCCTACGAGCAGTACTTC. Supplemented by reference TRBV18 and TRBJ2-7, the full variable domain reads NAGVMQNPRHLVRRRGQEARLRCSPMKGHSHVYWYRQLPEEGLKFMVYLQKENIIDESGMPKERFSAEFPKEGPSILRIQQVVRGDSAAYFCASSSGLAVSYEQYFGPGTRLTVT.

This clonotype was observed at least ten times. The chain couples TRBV12-3 or TRBV12-4 to TRBJ1-1; D is ambiguous. Trimming took off 7 bases at V and 0 bases at J, with 9 bases between the two ends. The CDR3 loop spans 13 amino acids. The CDR3 spells CASNKDVNTEAFF. The DNA for the CDR3 is TGTGCCAGCAACAAGGACGTGAACACTGAAGCTTTCTTT.

This clonotype was seen just once. A read error may explain this, as a much larger clone is one base away. J is TRBJ2-1 and V is TRBV12-3 or TRBV12-4; D ambiguous. The CDR3 has 14 residues. CDR3: CASTLVSLYNERFF. The CDR3 DNA reads TGTGCCAGCACTCTTGTATCACTCTACAATGAGCGGTTCTTC.

The CDR3 here is CASAYFRTDTQYF. The CDR3 DNA sequence: TGTGCCAGCGCCTACTTTCGCACAGATACGCAGTATTTT. The V gene is TRBV6-1, the J gene TRBJ2-3; D remains ambiguous. CDR1 is MNHNS, CDR2 SASEGT, per germline. This CDR3 has 13 residues. Trimming shortened V by 8 bases and J by 1 base, and 10 bases separated the two germline ends.

For this clonotype: A much larger clonotype is one base distant, so this may be a read error. As the CDR3 is not closed by the conserved phenylalanine or tryptophan, this likely results from a read error. The V gene is TRBV6-2 or TRBV6-3, the J gene TRBJ1-2, with 8 bases matching TRBD1. Germline assignment: CDR1 MNHEY and CDR2 SVGEGT. The CDR3 is 14 residues long. V shed 6 bases, J shed 7 bases, and the junction held 10 bases outside the gene matches. CDR3 region: CASRGVQGALGYTL. The CDR3 DNA sequence: TGTGCCAGCAGGGGGGTCCAGGGGGCGCTTGGCTACACCCTC.

A few counts support this clonotype. The V and J genes are TRBV20-1 and TRBJ1-2; 9 bases agree with TRBD1. CDR1 and CDR2 (germline): DFQATT, SNEGSKA (reference sequence). Trimming removed 2 bases from V and 3 bases from J; junction bases left unmatched: 4. The length of the CDR3 is 14 residues. As DNA, the CDR3 is TGCAGTGCTAGAATACAGGGGGCTGACTATGGCTACACCTTC. Its translation: CSARIQGADYGYTF.

This sequence joins TRBV19 and TRBJ1-2, with 11 positions matching TRBD1. The CDR3 runs 19 residues. Unmatched junction bases numbered 13, after V lost 0 bases and J lost 4 bases. The germline gives CDR1 LNHDA, CDR2 SQIVND (reference sequence). The CDR3 DNA follows: TGTGCCAGTAGTATAGATTCCCTCCCCGGGACAGGGGGGATCTATGGCTACACCTTC. This sequence encodes CASSIDSLPGTGGIYGYTF.